This section outlines one TCR beta chain sequence together with its context. It lacks a known antigen. No much larger clonotype is one base removed from it; base qualities were not supplied. The sample comes from a study of CD8 T cells in Susac syndrome (dated by TCRdb to about 2019). Study-level background: Among the Susac syndrome patients who were sequenced, clinically active disease was present in about six and clinical remission was observed in under ten. CD8+ T cell repertoire clonality was compared between some 13 healthy donors, approximately 14 Susac syndrome patients and fewer than 19 multiple sclerosis patients. At blood withdrawal, Susac syndrome patients were either therapy-naive, taking corticosteroids (in some cases with IVIg as well), or taking IVIg alone. Whether CD8+ T cell activation and differentiation in Susac syndrome was antigen driven was tested using repertoire sequencing. Results and caveats for the whole study, not just this receptor: The study acknowledged that relatively few individuals were included in the TCR sequencing and HLA analysis. Susac syndrome CD8+ repertoires showed clonal expansion, highest in CD8+ TEMRA cells and greater in clinically active than remitting patients. Looking at Susac-specific public clones, the researchers identified 15 to 20 in the total CD8+ repertoire and four or five in the CD8+ TEMRA repertoire.

Peripheral blood CD8+ and CD4+ T cells from healthy donors, Susac syndrome patients and multiple sclerosis patients were profiled by high-throughput TCR beta sequencing. Susac syndrome patients met recently defined diagnostic criteria for definite or probable disease. CD8+ TEMRA cells were enriched by FACS, while bulk CD8+ and CD4+ T cells were purified by magnetic negative isolation. Blood was collected in EDTA tubes and processed within 24 hours, with PBMCs isolated through density gradient centrifugation. PBMCs destined for TCR sequencing were cryopreserved in liquid nitrogen and later thawed in a 37 °C water bath. The sorted or isolated CD4+, CD8+ and CD8+ TEMRA cells reached a purity of at least 90%. RNA was extracted using the RNeasy kit, and roughly 0.5 to 1 microgram was reverse transcribed with random hexamers. TCR beta CDR3 regions were amplified with the immunoSEQ multiplex PCR assay covering 54 Vbeta and 13 Jbeta segments. To correct PCR amplification bias, a synthetic template baseline was used for both primer optimization and computational correction. As for the original processing: Only productive sequences were kept, with reads annotated to V, D and J genes according to IMGT and analyzed in immunoSEQ Analyzer. Clonality was calculated as one minus the Shannon entropy normalized by log2 of the number of productive unique sequences. For each patient and control, public and private clones were evaluated among the 100 most prevalent clones. Clones were defined as Susac-specific when absent from the healthy and MS cohorts, from 1052 published viral clones and from other ImmuneACCESS disease sequences. Using fastp trimming at Q25 and MiXCR clonotype assembly, TCRdb reanalyzed the public sequencing data and kept in-frame beta chains. CDR3 protein sequences are deduplicated, and each keeps its most common genes and DNA. TCRdb's processing, not the authors' own work, is the source of the V and J calls. Counted in this sample were some 140,000 distinct CDR3 sequences; roughly 94% of them appeared once. Roughly 0.2% of the sample is in the top ten clones.

Its CDR3 holds 14 amino acids, cysteine through phenylalanine. The only DNA kept is the CDR3, 42 bases in frame from the first base. V ends up 7 bases short and J 9 bases short, with an unmatched junction base count of 12. The receptor was derived from a human donor with Susac syndrome. The receptor chain draws on TRBV12-3 or TRBV12-4 and TRBJ2-1; 7 nucleotides in the junction match TRBD1. The sample comprised CD8+ T cells from PBMCs. The DNA sequence is given as TGTGCCAGCATTAAGACAGGGTTTATGGGTGAGCAGTTCTTC. Its protein reads: CASIKTGFMGEQFF.